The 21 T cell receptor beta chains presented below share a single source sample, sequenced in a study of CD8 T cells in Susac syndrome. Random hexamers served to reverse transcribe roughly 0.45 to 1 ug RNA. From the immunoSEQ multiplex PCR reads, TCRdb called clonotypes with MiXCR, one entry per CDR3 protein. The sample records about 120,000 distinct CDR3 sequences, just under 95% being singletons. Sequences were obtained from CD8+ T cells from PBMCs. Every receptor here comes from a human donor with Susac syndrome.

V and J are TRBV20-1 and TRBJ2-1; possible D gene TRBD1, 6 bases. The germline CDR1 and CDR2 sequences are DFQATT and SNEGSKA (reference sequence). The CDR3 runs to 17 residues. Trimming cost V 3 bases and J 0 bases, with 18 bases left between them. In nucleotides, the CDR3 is TGCAGTGCTAGCGGACAGCTTACGTCTGCCTCCTACAATGAGCAGTTCTTC. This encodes CSASGQLTSASYNEQFF.

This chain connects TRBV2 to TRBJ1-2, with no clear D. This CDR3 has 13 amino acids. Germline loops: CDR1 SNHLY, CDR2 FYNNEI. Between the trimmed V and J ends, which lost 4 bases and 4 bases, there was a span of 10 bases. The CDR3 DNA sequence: TGTGCCAGCAGTGGTGGAGAGACCTATGGCTACACCTTC. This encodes CASSGGETYGYTF. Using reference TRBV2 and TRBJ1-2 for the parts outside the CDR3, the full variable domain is EPEVTQTPSHQVTQMGQEVILRCVPISNHLYFYWYRQILGQKVEFLVSFYNNEISEKSEIFDDQFSVERPDGSNFTLKIRSTKLEDSAMYFCASSGGETYGYTFGSGTRLTVV.

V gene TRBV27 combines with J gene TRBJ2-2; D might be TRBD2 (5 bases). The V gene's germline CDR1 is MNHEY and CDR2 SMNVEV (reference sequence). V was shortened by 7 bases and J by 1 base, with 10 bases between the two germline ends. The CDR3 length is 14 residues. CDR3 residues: CASTEGWNTGELFF. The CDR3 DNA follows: TGTGCCAGCACCGAGGGTTGGAACACCGGGGAGCTGTTTTTT.

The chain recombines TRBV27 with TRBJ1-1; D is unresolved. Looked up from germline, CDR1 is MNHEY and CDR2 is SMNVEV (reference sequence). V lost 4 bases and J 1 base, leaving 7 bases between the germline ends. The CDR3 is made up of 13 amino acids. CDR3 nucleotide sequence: TGTGCCAGCAGTTATAGCAGGAACACTGAAGCTTTCTTT. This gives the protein CASSYSRNTEAFF.

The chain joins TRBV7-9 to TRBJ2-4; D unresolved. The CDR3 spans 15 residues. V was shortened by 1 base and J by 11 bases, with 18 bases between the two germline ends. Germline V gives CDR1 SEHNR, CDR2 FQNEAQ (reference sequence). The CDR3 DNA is TGTGCCAGCAGCTTAGGGTCTAGGTCCGTCCACTTTCAGTACTTC. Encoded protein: CASSLGSRSVHFQYF. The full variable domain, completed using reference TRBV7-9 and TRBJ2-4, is DTGVSQNPRHKITKRGQNVTFRCDPISEHNRLYWYRQTLGQGPEFLTYFQNEAQLEKSRLLSDRFSAERPKGSFSTLEIQRTEQGDSAMYLCASSLGSRSVHFQYFGAGTRLSVL.

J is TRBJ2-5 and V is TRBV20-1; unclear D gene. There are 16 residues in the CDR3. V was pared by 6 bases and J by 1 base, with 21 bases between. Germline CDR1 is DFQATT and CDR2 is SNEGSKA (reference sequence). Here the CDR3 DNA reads TGCAGTGCAAACCCCGAAGGCCGATGGGGCCAAGAGACCCAGTACTTC. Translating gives CSANPEGRWGQETQYF.

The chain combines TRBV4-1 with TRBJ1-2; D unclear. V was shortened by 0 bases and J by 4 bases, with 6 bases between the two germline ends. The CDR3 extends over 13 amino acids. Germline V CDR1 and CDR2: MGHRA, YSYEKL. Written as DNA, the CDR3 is TGCGCCAGCAGCCAAGATGGGTCCTATGGCTACACCTTC. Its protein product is CASSQDGSYGYTF.

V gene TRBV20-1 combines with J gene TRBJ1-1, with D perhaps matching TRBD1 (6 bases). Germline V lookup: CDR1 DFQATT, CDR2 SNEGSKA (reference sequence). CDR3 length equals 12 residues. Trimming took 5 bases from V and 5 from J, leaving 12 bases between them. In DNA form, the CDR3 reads TGCAGTGCTGGGGGGCGCAAAACTGAAGCTTTCTTT. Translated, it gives CSAGGRKTEAFF.

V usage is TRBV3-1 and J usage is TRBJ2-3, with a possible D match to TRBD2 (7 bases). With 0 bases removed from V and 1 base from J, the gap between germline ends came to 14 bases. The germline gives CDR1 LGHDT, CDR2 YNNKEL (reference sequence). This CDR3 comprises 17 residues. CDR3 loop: CASSQDRGGKGTDTQYF. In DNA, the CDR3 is TGTGCCAGCAGCCAAGATCGCGGGGGCAAAGGCACAGATACGCAGTATTTT.

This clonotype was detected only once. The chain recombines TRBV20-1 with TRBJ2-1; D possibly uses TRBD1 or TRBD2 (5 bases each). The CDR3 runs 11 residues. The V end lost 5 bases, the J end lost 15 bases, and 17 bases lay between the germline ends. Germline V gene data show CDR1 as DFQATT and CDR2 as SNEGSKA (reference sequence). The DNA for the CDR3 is TGCAGTGCTCCCACCGGGGCCCTTAGGTTCTTC. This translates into CSAPTGALRFF.

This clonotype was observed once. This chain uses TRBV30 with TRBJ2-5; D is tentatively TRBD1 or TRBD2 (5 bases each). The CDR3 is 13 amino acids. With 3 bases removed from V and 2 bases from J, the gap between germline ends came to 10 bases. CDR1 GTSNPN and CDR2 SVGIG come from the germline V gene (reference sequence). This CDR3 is CAWSEGNQETQYF. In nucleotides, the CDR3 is TGTGCCTGGAGCGAGGGGAATCAAGAGACCCAGTACTTC.

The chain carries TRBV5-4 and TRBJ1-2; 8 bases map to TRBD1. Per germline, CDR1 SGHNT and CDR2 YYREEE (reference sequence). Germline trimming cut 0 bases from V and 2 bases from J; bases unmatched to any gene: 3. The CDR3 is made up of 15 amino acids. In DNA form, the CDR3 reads TGTGCCAGCAGCTTGGTTCAGGGGGCCAACTATGGCTACACCTTC. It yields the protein CASSLVQGANYGYTF.

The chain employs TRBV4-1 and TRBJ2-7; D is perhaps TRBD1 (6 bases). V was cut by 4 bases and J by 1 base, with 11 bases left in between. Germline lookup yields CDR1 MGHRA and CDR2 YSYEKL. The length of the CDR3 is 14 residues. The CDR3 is CASSPRDTSYEQYF. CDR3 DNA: TGCGCCAGCAGCCCCCGGGACACATCCTACGAGCAGTACTTC.

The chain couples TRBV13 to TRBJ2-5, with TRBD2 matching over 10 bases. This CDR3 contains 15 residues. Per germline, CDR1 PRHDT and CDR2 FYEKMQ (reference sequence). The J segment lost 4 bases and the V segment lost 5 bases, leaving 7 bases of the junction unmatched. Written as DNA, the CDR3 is TGTGCCAGCAGCCTTCTAGCGGGGGCGGGAGAGACCCAGTACTTC. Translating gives CASSLLAGAGETQYF.

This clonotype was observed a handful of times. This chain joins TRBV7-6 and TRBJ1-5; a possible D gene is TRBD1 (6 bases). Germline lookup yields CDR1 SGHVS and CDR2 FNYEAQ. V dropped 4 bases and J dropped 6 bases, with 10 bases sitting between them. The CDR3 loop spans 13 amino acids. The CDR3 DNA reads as TGTGCCAGCAGCTGGGGAGGGGGTCAGCCCCAGCATTTT. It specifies CASSWGGGQPQHF.

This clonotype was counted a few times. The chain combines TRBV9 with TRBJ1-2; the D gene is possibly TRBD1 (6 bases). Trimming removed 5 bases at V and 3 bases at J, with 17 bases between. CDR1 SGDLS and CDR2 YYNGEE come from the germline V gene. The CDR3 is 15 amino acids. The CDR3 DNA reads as TGTGCCAGCAGAGGGATGGGACACCTCGACTATGGCTACACCTTC. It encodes CASRGMGHLDYGYTF.

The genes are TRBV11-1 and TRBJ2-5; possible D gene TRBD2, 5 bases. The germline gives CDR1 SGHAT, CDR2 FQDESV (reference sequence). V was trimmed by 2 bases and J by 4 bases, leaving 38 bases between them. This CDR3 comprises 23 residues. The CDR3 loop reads CASSLFGGGDQIGKLISRETQYF. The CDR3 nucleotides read TGTGCCAGCAGCTTATTCGGAGGAGGTGATCAGATTGGGAAACTTATATCCCGAGAGACCCAGTACTTC.

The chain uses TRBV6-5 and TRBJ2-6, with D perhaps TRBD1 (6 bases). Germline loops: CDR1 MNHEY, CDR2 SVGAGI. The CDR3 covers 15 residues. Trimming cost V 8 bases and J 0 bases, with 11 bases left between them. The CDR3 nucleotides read TGTGCCAGCGGCTCGGACAGCTCTGGGGCCAACGTCCTGACTTTC. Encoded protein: CASGSDSSGANVLTF.

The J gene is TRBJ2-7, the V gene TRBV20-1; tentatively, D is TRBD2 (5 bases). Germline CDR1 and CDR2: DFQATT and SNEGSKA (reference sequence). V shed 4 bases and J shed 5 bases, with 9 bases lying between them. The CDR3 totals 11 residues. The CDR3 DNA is TGCAGTGCTAAGGCGGGCAACGAGCAGTACTTC. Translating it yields CSAKAGNEQYF.

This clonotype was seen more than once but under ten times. The CDR3 nucleotides read TGTGCCAGCAGCCGGGGGGATGAGCAGTTCTTC. Translating gives CASSRGDEQFF. The rearrangement links TRBV7-8 to TRBJ2-1; TRBD2 matches at 7 bases. There are 11 residues in the CDR3. The germline gives CDR1 SGHVS, CDR2 FQNEAQ. Trimming cost V 5 bases and J 8 bases; bases outside gene matches: 0.

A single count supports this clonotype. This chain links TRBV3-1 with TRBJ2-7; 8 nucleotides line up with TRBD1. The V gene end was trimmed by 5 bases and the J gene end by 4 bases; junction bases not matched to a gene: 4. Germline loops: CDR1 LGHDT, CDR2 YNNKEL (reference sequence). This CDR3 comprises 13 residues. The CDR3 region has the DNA TGTGCCAGCAGCTCCCGGGACAGGTACGAGCAGTACTTC. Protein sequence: CASSSRDRYEQYF.